This TCR beta chain comes out of a study of T cell responses to AZD1222 COVID-19 vaccine. CDR1 SGHRS and CDR2 YFSETQ come from the germline V gene. The CDR3 spans 15 residues. Unmatched junction bases numbered 7, after V lost 0 bases and J lost 8 bases. Profiled with immunoSEQ multiplex PCR; TCRdb holds only in-frame clones, not every one. This table holds 150,000 to 200,000 clones, about 93% found once. This TCR derives from an adult who received the AZD1222 COVID-19 vaccine. The chain links TRBV5-1 to TRBJ1-4, with 7 bases aligning to TRBD1. The sequenced sample was peripheral blood, obtained 28 days after the second AZD1222 dose. CDR3 in amino acids: CASSLGGQPREKLFF. The CDR3 DNA follows: TGCGCCAGCAGCTTGGGGGGACAGCCTCGGGAAAAACTGTTTTTT.